Reported below is one T cell receptor (beta chain). The antigen remains unidentified. The data originate from a study of T cell responses to AZD1222 COVID-19 vaccine. Trimming took 3 bases from V and 4 from J; bases not matched to a gene: 2. Germline V gene lookup returns CDR1 MRHNA and CDR2 SNTAGT. This CDR3 region has 14 residues. Profiling relied on immunoSEQ multiplex PCR, and the TCRdb table lists in-frame clones only, not all of them. Found here are more than 150,000 clones, about nine tenths of them singletons; the top ten hold less than 2.5%. Study-wide results and caveats: Clonal diversity may have been underestimated, and the donors were mostly white British, with more females than males. The repertoires were collected only after the peak T cell response. Seropositive status at baseline applied to only five or six AZD1222 recipients.

The input for sequencing was peripheral blood, taken 28 days after the second AZD1222 dose. The chain carries TRBV6-4 and TRBJ2-3, with 9 bases lining up with TRBD2. This clonotype was obtained from an adult who received the AZD1222 COVID-19 vaccine. CDR3 residues: CASSERGGADTQYF. CDR3 DNA: TGTGCCAGCAGTGAGCGGGGGGGGGCAGATACGCAGTATTTT.